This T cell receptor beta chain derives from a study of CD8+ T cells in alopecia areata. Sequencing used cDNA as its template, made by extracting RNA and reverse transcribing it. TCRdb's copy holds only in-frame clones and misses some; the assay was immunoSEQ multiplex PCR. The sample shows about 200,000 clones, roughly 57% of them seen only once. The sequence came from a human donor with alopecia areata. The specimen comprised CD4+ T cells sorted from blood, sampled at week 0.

This chain's CDR3 is CSVEVERVYTEAFF. CDR3 DNA sequence: TGCAGCGTTGAAGTTGAGAGGGTTTACACTGAAGCTTTCTTT. This sequence joins TRBV29-1 and TRBJ1-1; D ambiguous. Trimming removed 1 base from V and 3 bases from J, with 12 bases in between. This CDR3 region has 14 residues. CDR1 SQVTM and CDR2 ANQGSEA come from the germline V gene.